These T cell receptor beta chains were read from a single sample in a study of T cells in Graves' hyperthyroidism and ophthalmopathy. TCRdb reanalysed the multiplex PCR reads using MiXCR and keeps one entry per CDR3 protein. The sample holds about 700,000 distinct CDR3 sequences, about 45% seen once. Sequenced sample: peripheral blood or thyroid tissue (not recorded which). The receptors were sampled from an adult man with Graves' disease, either hyperthyroidism or ophthalmopathy (not recorded which). Each CDR3 is given with its conserved first and last residue. A D gene is named only where the DNA matches it firmly. The listing skips clone size in some rows; elsewhere it reads once, few, many or a size class.

few	TRBV7-9	TRBD1	TRBJ2-7	TGTGCCACCTCCGACAGGGAATACGAGCAGTACTTC	CATSDREYEQYF
few	TRBV19	-	TRBJ1-2	TGTGCCAGCAGTTTCCCAAACTATGGCTACACCTTC	CASSFPNYGYTF
once	TRBV2	-	TRBJ1-5	TGTGCCAGCAGTGAAGCGGTCGGGTCTAGCAATCGGCCCCAGCATTTT	CASSEAVGSSNRPQHF
-	TRBV29-1	-	TRBJ1-3	TGCAGCGTTGGCCGGACAGCTGGAAACACCATATATTTT	CSVGRTAGNTIYF
-	TRBV12-3/TRBV12-4	-	TRBJ1-5	TGTGCCAGCAGTAGGCAGGTTCAGCCCCAGCATTTT	CASSRQVQPQHF
-	TRBV7-9	TRBD2	TRBJ2-7	TGTGCCAGCAGGGCTAGCGGCTCCTACGAGCAGTACTTC	CASRASGSYEQYF
-	TRBV29-1	-	TRBJ2-2	TGCAGCGTTGAGTTTGTGGGAGTGGGCACCGGGGAGCTGTTTTTT	CSVEFVGVGTGELFF
many	TRBV19	-	TRBJ2-6	TGTGCCAGTAGTAAAGGGAGCTCTGGGGCCAACGTCCTGACTTTC	CASSKGSSGANVLTF
many	TRBV20-1	-	TRBJ2-7	TGCAGTGCTAGACCGGACTCCGCGTCCTACGAGCAGTACTTC	CSARPDSASYEQYF
few	TRBV7-9	-	TRBJ2-7	TGTGCCAGCAGCCAAGATCCAGGGGGGTCCTACGAGCAGTACTTC	CASSQDPGGSYEQYF
few	TRBV19	-	TRBJ1-5	TGTGCCAGTAACGAGGGTCGCGGTCAGCCCCAGCATTTT	CASNEGRGQPQHF
-	TRBV20-1	-	TRBJ2-7	TGCAGTGCTCCTGCCCACGAGCAGTACTTC	CSAPAHEQYF
few	TRBV5-1	-	TRBJ1-1	TGCGCCAGCAGCTTGGGACAGTCATTCGAAGCTTTCTTT	CASSLGQSFEAFF
-	TRBV14	-	TRBJ2-6	TGTGCCAGCGTAGGGCCCACAAAGGACGGGGCCAACGTCCTGACTTTC	CASVGPTKDGANVLTF
-	TRBV6-5	TRBD1	TRBJ1-6	TGTGCCAGTCGGACAGGGGTTCTTCAAGATTCACCCCTCCACTTT	CASRTGVLQDSPLHF
-	TRBV29-1	-	TRBJ1-2	TGCAGCGTCACCCTGGGGAACTATGGCTACACCTTC	CSVTLGNYGYTF
-	TRBV10-3	-	TRBJ2-7	TGTGCCAGCAGTGACCGTAGATCCTACGAGCAGTACTTC	CASSDRRSYEQYF
many	TRBV2	TRBD1	TRBJ1-6	TGTGCCAGCAGGAGGACAGGGGGTTATAATTCACCCCTCCACTTT	CASRRTGGYNSPLHF
few	TRBV7-9	TRBD2	TRBJ2-2	TGTGCCAGCAGCTTAGTCGGTAGTAGCGGGGGCCGGAACACCGGGGAGCTGTTTTTT	CASSLVGSSGGRNTGELFF
-	TRBV12-3/TRBV12-4	TRBD1	TRBJ1-2	TGTGCCAGCAGTTTAACGGGACAGGGGCTGGATGGCTACACCTTC	CASSLTGQGLDGYTF
-	TRBV6-1	TRBD1	TRBJ2-7	TGTGCCAGCACCCCCGCCCGGGACAGGGATTCCTACGAGCAGTACTTC	CASTPARDRDSYEQYF
-	TRBV5-1	-	TRBJ1-4	TGCGCCAGCAGCTTGGAAGGGAATAATGAAAAACTGTTTTTT	CASSLEGNNEKLFF
few	TRBV29-1	TRBD1	TRBJ1-2	TGCAGCGTTGACTTATTATTAGGACAGGACTATGGCTACACCTTC	CSVDLLLGQDYGYTF
-	TRBV10-3	TRBD1	TRBJ1-2	TGTGCCTGGGACAGCAAAGGCTACACCTTC	CAWDSKGYTF
many	TRBV10-3	-	TRBJ1-3	TGTGCCATCAGTGACACAGACTCCTCTGGAAACACCATATATTTT	CAISDTDSSGNTIYF
many	TRBV24-1	-	TRBJ1-4	TGTGCCACCAGTGAAAGCCCAGCGACAGGCTCAAATGAAAAACTGTTTTTT	CATSESPATGSNEKLFF
few	TRBV20-1	-	TRBJ1-6	TGCAGTGCTAGAGATTTTACAGGGCAGGGTAATTCACCCCTCCACTTT	CSARDFTGQGNSPLHF
many	TRBV29-1	-	TRBJ2-5	TGCAGCGTTGAAGGAGGGACTCAAGAGACCCAGTACTTC	CSVEGGTQETQYF
-	TRBV20-1	-	TRBJ2-3	TGCAGTGCAAGACTAAACTCTGGCACAGATACGCAGTATTTT	CSARLNSGTDTQYF
few	TRBV6-6	TRBD2	TRBJ2-5	TGTGCCAGCAGTCGCGGGACTAGCGCCCAGTACTTC	CASSRGTSAQYF
-	TRBV2	-	TRBJ2-5	TGTGCCGGACGTACCGGGGCGACCCAGTACTTC	CAGRTGATQYF
few	TRBV20-1	TRBD1	TRBJ1-5	TGCAGTGCTAGGGGGGGACAGGGCTTGCAGCCCCAGCATTTT	CSARGGQGLQPQHF
few	TRBV6-6	-	TRBJ2-7	TGTGCCATCAGTTCGGCTTCCTACGAGCAGTACTTC	CAISSASYEQYF
many	TRBV29-1	-	TRBJ2-2	TGCAGCGTTGAAGTTGGACTCGGGGAGCTGTTTTTT	CSVEVGLGELFF
-	TRBV9	TRBD2	TRBJ2-5	TGTGCCAGCAAAAGGGGTAGCGGGTCCCAAGAGACCCAGTACTTC	CASKRGSGSQETQYF
many	TRBV19	-	TRBJ1-6	TGTGCCAGTAGTATATTCACAGGGACGGACTCACCCCTCCACTTT	CASSIFTGTDSPLHF
many	TRBV2	-	TRBJ1-5	TGTGCCAGCAGAAAGGGAGGAGGCAATCAGCCCCAGCATTTT	CASRKGGGNQPQHF
-	TRBV11-1	-	TRBJ1-3	TGTGCCAGCAGCCGCCTCAGCTCTGGAAACACCATATATTTT	CASSRLSSGNTIYF
-	TRBV15	TRBD1	TRBJ1-2	TGTGCCACCAGCAGAGATTATTCGGGACAGGGAGGAGTAGTCTTC	CATSRDYSGQGGVVF
-	TRBV2	-	TRBJ1-3	TGTGCCAGCTCAGGGCATGGCTACACCATATATTTT	CASSGHGYTIYF
-	TRBV7-9	-	TRBJ2-2	TGTGCCAGCAGCCCCCTTGGGGACATGAACACCGGGGAGCTGTTTTTT	CASSPLGDMNTGELFF
few	TRBV7-9	-	TRBJ1-2	TGTGCCAGCAGCTTTGGGCCAGGGCTGAACTATGGCTACACCTTC	CASSFGPGLNYGYTF
-	TRBV9	TRBD1	TRBJ2-5	TGTGCCAGCAGCCAAGTCCAGGGGGCAGGAGAGACCCAGTACTTC	CASSQVQGAGETQYF
many	TRBV7-2	-	TRBJ1-1	TGTGCCAGCAGCTTAGGTTCGGCATTCGAAGCTTTCTTT	CASSLGSAFEAFF
few	TRBV10-3	TRBD1	TRBJ1-5	TGTGCCACAGCCCCCAGGGGGGGTCAGCCCCAGCATTTT	CATAPRGGQPQHF
-	TRBV7-9	-	TRBJ1-5	TGTGCCAGCAGCCCCCCGATAGGGATGCATCAGCCCCAGCATTTT	CASSPPIGMHQPQHF
-	TRBV7-2	TRBD1	TRBJ1-5	TGTGCCAGCAGCGCGGACAGGGGCAGCAATCAGCCCCAGCATTTT	CASSADRGSNQPQHF
-	TRBV7-9	-	TRBJ1-6	TGTGCCAGCAGCTTATACTTGCGGGGGAGAAATTCACCCCTCCACTTT	CASSLYLRGRNSPLHF
-	TRBV14	-	TRBJ2-7	TGTGCCAGCAGCCAGGGTTTTAAAGGCGAGCAGTACTTC	CASSQGFKGEQYF
-	TRBV20-1	-	TRBJ2-5	TGCAGTACTAGAGATGAAGGTGCAGGCACCTTGGAGACCCAGTACTTC	CSTRDEGAGTLETQYF
many	TRBV19	-	TRBJ1-6	TGTGCCAGTAGTTCTCAGAATTCACCCCTCCACTTT	CASSSQNSPLHF